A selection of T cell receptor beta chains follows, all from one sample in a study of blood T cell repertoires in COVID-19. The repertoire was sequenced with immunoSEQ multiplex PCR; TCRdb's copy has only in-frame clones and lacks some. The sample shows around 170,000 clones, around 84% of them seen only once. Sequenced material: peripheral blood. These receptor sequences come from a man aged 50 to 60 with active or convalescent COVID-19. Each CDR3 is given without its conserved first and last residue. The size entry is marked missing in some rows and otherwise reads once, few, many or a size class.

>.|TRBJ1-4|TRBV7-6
ASSLEGQTTNEKLF
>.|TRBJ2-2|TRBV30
AASRSRVTGELF
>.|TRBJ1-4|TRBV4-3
ASSQESRGDEKLF
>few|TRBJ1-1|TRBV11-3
ASSRQGTEAF
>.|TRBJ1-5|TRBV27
ASSKRGQGSNQPQH
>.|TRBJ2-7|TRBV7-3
ASSSQGGVYEQY
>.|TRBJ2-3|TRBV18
ASSPSFMDTQY
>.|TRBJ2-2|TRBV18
ASSPRDPNTGELF
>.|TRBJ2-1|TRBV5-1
ASSLGTGGSNEQF
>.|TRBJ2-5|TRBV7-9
AMGPGQETQY
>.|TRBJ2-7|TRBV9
ASSAMPGQGAYEQY
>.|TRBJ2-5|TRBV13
ASSFWAGGSSLQETQY
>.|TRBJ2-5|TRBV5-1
ASSLGASLQETQY
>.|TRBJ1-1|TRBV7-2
ASSLAGQAMNTEAF
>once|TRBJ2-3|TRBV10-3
AISVRGDTQY
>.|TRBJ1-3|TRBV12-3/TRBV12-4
ASSLNRGNTIY
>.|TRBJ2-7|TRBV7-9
ASSFKRDVPVHEQY
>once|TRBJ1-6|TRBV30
AWSPLVSGEGSPLH
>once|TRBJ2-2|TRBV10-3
AIRAGGDGELF
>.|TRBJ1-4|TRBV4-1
ASSQVRGNEKLF
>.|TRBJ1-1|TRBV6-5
ASSDRFGRNTEAF
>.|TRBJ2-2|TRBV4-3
ASSQDMGQANTGELF
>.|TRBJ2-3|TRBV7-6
ASSWTSRDRGYTQY
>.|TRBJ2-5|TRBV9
ASSQALQGWTQY